Listed here are 23 T cell receptor beta chains from one sample, sequenced in a study of blood T cell repertoires in COVID-19. The table came from immunoSEQ multiplex PCR; TCRdb's copy has only in-frame clones and leaves some out. The sample carries 130,000 to 150,000 clones, 70% to 90% recorded once. The sequencing input was peripheral blood. Source of these receptors: a woman between 40 and 50 years old with active or convalescent COVID-19.

The rearrangement uses TRBV18 and TRBJ2-7, with 10 bases identical to TRBD1. The CDR3 has 15 amino acids. Germline values: CDR1 KGHSH, CDR2 LQKENI. V gave up 5 bases and J gave up 4 bases; unmatched junction bases: 8. The CDR3 region has the DNA TGTGCCAGCTCATCCGGACAGGGGGGAAAATACGAGCAGTACTTC. This sequence encodes CASSSGQGGKYEQYF.

This chain links TRBV9 with TRBJ2-1, with 7 bases matching TRBD2. V dropped 2 bases and J dropped 2; count of bases not matched to a gene: 1. The germline V gene has CDR1 SGDLS and CDR2 YYNGEE. This CDR3 spans 14 amino acids. CDR3 sequence reads: CASSVGGTYNEQFF. CDR3 in DNA: TGTGCCAGCAGCGTGGGGGGGACCTACAATGAGCAGTTCTTC.

CDR3 sequence: CASSQGARTSGTRGGSDEQFF. The CDR3 DNA follows: TGTGCCAGCAGCCAAGGAGCCCGTACTAGCGGGACGAGGGGGGGTAGTGATGAGCAGTTCTTC. V gene TRBV3-1 (or the pseudogene TRBV3-2) combines with J gene TRBJ2-1; 10 nucleotides line up with TRBD2. The CDR3 is made up of 21 amino acids. V was clipped by 1 base and J by 8 bases; unmatched bases: 23. Germline V gene lookup returns CDR1 LGHDT and CDR2 YNNKEL (reference sequence).

The V gene is TRBV13, the J gene TRBJ1-2; the match to TRBD1 covers 11 bases. With 0 bases clipped from V and 6 bases from J, the junction kept 9 bases outside the gene matches. The CDR3 is 17 residues long. CDR1 and CDR2 from the germline V gene are PRHDT and FYEKMQ (reference sequence). The CDR3 here is CASSLGGQGGSNDGYTF. In nucleotides, the CDR3 is TGTGCCAGCAGCTTAGGGGGACAGGGGGGTTCAAATGATGGCTACACCTTC.

The CDR3 here is CAISERDRGNGYTF. The CDR3 coding sequence is TGTGCCATCAGTGAGCGGGACAGGGGTAATGGCTACACCTTC. The chain has TRBV10-3 and TRBJ1-2; TRBD1 matches at 10 bases. The CDR3 contains 14 residues. With V trimmed by 2 bases and J by 6 bases, 3 bases remained unmatched. CDR1 is ENHRY and CDR2 is SYGVKD in the germline V gene.

This clone was observed many times. This chain links TRBV4-3 with TRBJ2-4, with 8 positions matching TRBD1. V lost 2 bases to trimming and J lost 3 bases; unmatched junction nucleotides: 6. This CDR3 has 16 residues. CDR1 and CDR2 (germline): LGHNA, YSLEER. CDR3 sequence reads: CASSQNDRGDKNIQYF. The CDR3 DNA reads as TGCGCCAGCAGCCAAAATGACAGGGGCGACAAAAACATTCAGTACTTC.

The chain links TRBV27 to TRBJ1-2; D not certain. Deletions cut 3 bases from V and 7 bases from J, with 18 bases between. CDR1 and CDR2 (germline): MNHEY, SMNVEV (reference sequence). CDR3 length equals 15 residues. The CDR3: CASSFRRREPRGYTF. CDR3 DNA: TGTGCCAGCAGTTTCCGCCGGCGGGAGCCTCGTGGCTACACCTTC.

The rearrangement joins TRBV7-9 to TRBJ1-1; TRBD1 matches at 10 bases. From germline, CDR1 is SEHNR and CDR2 FQNEAQ (reference sequence). The J segment lost 6 bases and the V segment lost 3 bases, leaving 4 bases of the junction unmatched. This CDR3 is built from 14 residues. The CDR3 nucleotides are TGTGCCAGCAGCTTGGGACAGGGGCCGCCTGAAGCTTTCTTT. Protein product: CASSLGQGPPEAFF.

This chain joins TRBV19 and TRBJ2-2; D is ambiguous. CDR3 length equals 15 residues. Between the trimmed V and J ends, which lost 5 bases and 1 base, there was a span of 11 bases. CDR1 is LNHDA and CDR2 is SQIVND in the germline V gene (reference sequence). CDR3: CASSFQAMNTGELFF. The CDR3 DNA is TGTGCCAGTAGTTTTCAGGCAATGAACACCGGGGAGCTGTTTTTT.

The chain joins TRBV10-1 to TRBJ1-4; 8 positions match TRBD1. Germline V gene lookup returns CDR1 WNHNN and CDR2 SYGVQD (reference sequence). Trimming cost V 2 bases and J 3 bases; bases outside gene matches: 8. This CDR3 contains 17 residues. The CDR3 protein is CASSESPQGAANEKLFF. The CDR3 DNA reads as TGCGCCAGCAGTGAGAGCCCGCAGGGGGCGGCTAATGAAAAACTGTTTTTT.

This chain uses TRBV19 with TRBJ1-1; weak D call: TRBD1 (5 bases). The V gene lost 4 bases and the J gene lost 5 bases, with 14 bases spanning the gap. Looked up from germline, CDR1 is LNHDA and CDR2 is SQIVND (reference sequence). The CDR3 sequence is 14 residues long. The CDR3 reads CASSSAGVMTEAFF. The CDR3 DNA reads as TGTGCCAGTAGTAGCGCGGGGGTGATGACTGAAGCTTTCTTT.

A note on this clone: The junction and the germline gene differ at one end; a read error may be behind it. This chain joins TRBV6-6 and TRBJ1-1; D is undetermined. The V gene's germline CDR1 is MNHNY and CDR2 SVGAGI (reference sequence). The CDR3 totals 13 residues. The DNA of the CDR3 is TGTGCCAGCAGTGAGGCCGTGAAAACTGAAGCTTTCTTT. This encodes CASSEAVKTEAFF.

This clone was recorded once. The V and J genes are TRBV6-1 and TRBJ1-5; 8 positions agree with TRBD1. The germline gives CDR1 MNHNS, CDR2 SASEGT. The CDR3 has 18 amino acids. The junction had 9 bases not matched to a gene; V was cut back by 2 bases and J by 0 bases. This CDR3 reads CASSELRGLTYSNQPQHF. The DNA of the CDR3 is TGTGCCAGCAGTGAACTCAGGGGGCTGACATATAGCAATCAGCCCCAGCATTTT.

This clone was counted only a few times. This CDR3 reads CATSGQGSLNTEAFF. In DNA form, the CDR3 reads TGTGCCACCAGCGGACAGGGGAGCCTGAACACTGAAGCTTTCTTT. The chain carries TRBV15 and TRBJ1-1; TRBD1 aligns across 9 bases. The germline V gene has CDR1 LNHNV and CDR2 YYDKDF (reference sequence). V trimming: 5 bases; J trimming: 0 bases; junction bases outside the gene matches: 4. This CDR3 region has 15 residues.

This chain connects TRBV4-3 to TRBJ2-1; D remains unclear. CDR3 length: 13 residues. V lost 1 base to trimming and J lost 4 bases, with 5 bases between them. In germline, CDR1 is LGHNA, CDR2 YSLEER. Here the CDR3 reads CASSQVVYNEQFF. The CDR3 nucleotides read TGCGCCAGCAGCCAAGTTGTATACAATGAGCAGTTCTTC.

J is TRBJ2-5 and V is TRBV28; 8 nucleotides line up with TRBD2. Germline loops: CDR1 MDHEN, CDR2 SYDVKM. The CDR3 runs to 15 residues. With 8 bases clipped from V and 4 bases from J, the junction kept 12 bases outside the gene matches. The CDR3 here is CASRPWGAGGETQYF. The CDR3 DNA sequence: TGTGCCAGCCGACCGTGGGGGGCGGGGGGAGAGACCCAGTACTTC.

V gene TRBV27 combines with J gene TRBJ1-6; tentatively, D is TRBD1 (5 bases). V was clipped by 5 bases and J by 3 bases, with 20 bases between them. This CDR3 contains 18 residues. Germline CDR1 reads MNHEY; CDR2 reads SMNVEV (reference sequence). CDR3 in amino acids: CASSTPGGTDIYNSPLHF. The CDR3 DNA reads TGTGCCAGCAGTACGCCCGGGGGGACGGATATCTATAATTCACCCCTCCACTTT.

The chain recombines TRBV18 with TRBJ1-5; D is unresolved. Germline lookup yields CDR1 KGHSH and CDR2 LQKENI. The CDR3 totals 16 residues. The V and J ends lost 3 bases and 1 base respectively, with 13 bases between them. CDR3 DNA sequence: TGTGCCAGCTCACCGGAGGGCAGAGCAAGCAATCAGCCCCAGCATTTT. Translating gives CASSPEGRASNQPQHF.

V usage is TRBV28 and J usage is TRBJ2-1, with 12 bases matching TRBD1. The CDR3 has 12 residues. The V and J ends lost 3 bases and 15 bases, in that order; junction bases with no gene match: 3. The V gene's germline CDR1 is MDHEN and CDR2 SYDVKM. In DNA, the CDR3 is TGTGCCAGCAGTTTGGGACAGGGGGCTTCGTTCTTC. Its translation: CASSLGQGASFF.

The chain carries TRBV6-2 or TRBV6-3 and TRBJ2-2; 7 positions match TRBD2. The CDR3 covers 15 residues. V dropped 5 bases and J dropped 0; count of bases not matched to a gene: 3. The V gene's germline CDR1 is MNHEY and CDR2 SVGEGT. CDR3 coding DNA: TGTGCCAGCAGTCGTACTAGCGCGAACACCGGGGAGCTGTTTTTT. This encodes CASSRTSANTGELFF.

The rearrangement uses TRBV7-2 and TRBJ2-7; perhaps TRBD1 as D (5 bases). The CDR3 has 14 amino acids. From germline, CDR1 is SGHTA and CDR2 FQGNSA. With 5 bases removed from V and 4 bases from J, the gap between germline ends came to 15 bases. The CDR3 DNA reads TGTGCCAGCAGCCCCCCCAGGGCTCCGTACGAGCAGTACTTC. Its protein product is CASSPPRAPYEQYF.

The V call is TRBV19, the J call TRBJ2-2; TRBD2 might be the D (6 bases). This CDR3 has 15 residues. Germline V gene lookup returns CDR1 LNHDA and CDR2 SQIVND (reference sequence). V was cut by 3 bases and J by 10 bases, with 18 bases left in between. CDR3 bases: TGTGCCAGTAGTATGGGCGGGACTTATCGTACGGAGCTGTTTTTT. This codes for CASSMGGTYRTELFF.

This rearrangement joins TRBV6-5 to TRBJ1-1, with TRBD1 matching over 9 bases. Germline CDR1 and CDR2: MNHEY and SVGAGI. Germline trimming cut 6 bases from V and 2 bases from J; bases unmatched to any gene: 7. This CDR3 has 15 residues. In nucleotides, the CDR3 is TGTGCCAGCAGGGACCGGACAGGGGCTAACACTGAAGCTTTCTTT. It encodes CASRDRTGANTEAFF.